This TCR beta chain was observed in a study of T-cell reconstitution after alpha-beta-depleted transplantation in children. Study observations and caveats: Once a year had passed after transplant, T-cell counts and diversity came mostly from newly produced T cells.

Germline loops: CDR1 DFQATT, CDR2 SNEGSKA (reference sequence). The CDR3 is 10 residues long. At least ten counts were recorded for this clonotype. Antigen specificity is unknown. TCRbeta library construction was performed incorporating unique molecular identifiers. TCRdb fed the PCR reads into MiXCR, producing one record per CDR3 protein. The data hold 600,000 or so distinct CDR3 sequences, with 23% observed a single time. Sequencing was performed on PBMCs, mostly from graft donor cells, taken 360 days after TCRalphabeta/CD19-depleted stem cell transplant. The sequence derives from a boy less than two years old who had a stem cell transplant for acute myeloid leukemia, so the T cells may come from the graft donor. The chain uses TRBV20-1 and TRBJ2-3, with no clear D. The CDR3 loop is CSPPTDTQYF. The CDR3 region has the DNA TGCAGCCCCCCCACAGATACGCAGTATTTT.